These 21 T cell receptor beta chains came from one sample sequenced in a study of T cells in localized non-small cell lung cancer. Data came from immunoSEQ multiplex PCR; TCRdb stores just in-frame clones and leaves some out. The table lists roughly 72,000 clones, 80% of them singletons. Sequencing was performed on peripheral blood, taken before any cancer treatment. Source of these receptors: a female donor over 55 with stage I lung adenocarcinoma.

V gene TRBV18 combines with J gene TRBJ1-1, with TRBD1 identical over 8 bases. After removal of 3 bases from V and 0 bases from J, the junction contained 6 bases not matched to a gene. CDR1 is KGHSH and CDR2 is LQKENI in the germline V gene. CDR3 length equals 16 residues. CDR3 sequence (DNA): TGTGCCAGCTCACCGTTGACAGGGGCCCTGAACACTGAAGCTTTCTTT. Translation gives CASSPLTGALNTEAFF.

This rearrangement joins TRBV29-1 to TRBJ2-7; no clear D. The germline V gene has CDR1 SQVTM and CDR2 ANQGSEA. The CDR3 loop spans 12 amino acids. The V gene lost 3 bases and the J gene lost 1 base, with 7 bases spanning the gap. CDR3 sequence: CSVEQASYEQYF. In DNA form, the CDR3 reads TGCAGCGTTGAGCAGGCTTCCTACGAGCAGTACTTC.

In this sample, this clone turned up once. J is TRBJ2-5 and V is TRBV30, with TRBD2 as a possible D gene (6 bases). The V gene's germline CDR1 is GTSNPN and CDR2 SVGIG (reference sequence). This CDR3 is built from 13 residues. The ends were cut back, 0 bases at V and 9 bases at J, with 14 bases in the middle. The CDR3 sequence is CAWSVPRERAQYF. The CDR3 coding sequence is TGTGCCTGGAGTGTACCCAGGGAGCGGGCCCAGTACTTC.

The gene calls are TRBV11-2 and TRBJ1-4, with D perhaps matching TRBD1 (6 bases). Trimming removed 5 bases from V and 4 bases from J, with 11 bases in between. Germline assignment: CDR1 SGHAT and CDR2 FQNNGV. This CDR3 spans 14 amino acids. CDR3 sequence: CASSRQDFNEKLFF. CDR3 coding DNA: TGTGCCAGCAGCCGACAGGACTTTAATGAAAAACTGTTTTTT.

This clone came up a few times. CDR3 residues: CATSLGVGKAFF. CDR3 DNA sequence: TGTGCCACCTCATTAGGTGTGGGGAAAGCTTTCTTT. The chain has TRBV6-5 and TRBJ1-1; D is ambiguous. Trimming took off 10 bases at V and 9 bases at J, with 18 bases between the two ends. The CDR3 length is 12 residues. Per germline, CDR1 MNHEY and CDR2 SVGAGI.

The chain employs TRBV7-3 and TRBJ2-5; D call uncertain. V lost 5 bases and J 0 bases, leaving 10 bases between the germline ends. Germline V gene sequence: CDR1 SGHTA, CDR2 FQGTGA. The CDR3 length is 14 residues. This CDR3 reads CASSPAGYQETQYF. The DNA of the CDR3 is TGTGCCAGCAGCCCTGCCGGGTACCAAGAGACCCAGTACTTC. The complete variable domain, with remaining parts taken from reference TRBV7-3 and TRBJ2-5, reads GAGVSQTPSNKVTEKGKYVELRCDPISGHTALYWYRQSLGQGPEFLIYFQGTGAADDSGLPNDRFFAVRPEGSVSTLKIQRTERGDSAVYLCASSPAGYQETQYFGPGTRLLVL.

This clone was seen only a few times. This chain uses TRBV4-3 with TRBJ2-1; D is perhaps TRBD1 or TRBD2 (6 bases each). The germline V gene encodes CDR1 LGHNA and CDR2 YSLEER. V was clipped by 0 bases and J by 4 bases, with 16 bases between them. This CDR3 is built from 17 residues. The DNA of the CDR3 is TGCGCCAGCAGCCAAGATGGGGGCGGGGTGGCTTACAATGAGCAGTTCTTC. Protein product: CASSQDGGGVAYNEQFF.

The chain recombines TRBV7-6 with TRBJ1-5; D is possibly TRBD1 (6 bases). The CDR3 is made up of 14 amino acids. Trimming stripped 9 bases from V and 7 bases from J, with 19 bases between. The germline gives CDR1 SGHVS, CDR2 FNYEAQ. CDR3 sequence reads: CASLPPQGKQPQHF. The CDR3 DNA follows: TGTGCCAGTCTACCACCACAGGGTAAACAGCCCCAGCATTTT.

This clone was recorded only once. The gene calls are TRBV19 and TRBJ2-2, with D unclear. The CDR3 length is 13 residues. V was shortened by 3 bases and J by 5 bases, with 7 bases between the two germline ends. CDR1 and CDR2 from the germline V gene are LNHDA and SQIVND (reference sequence). The CDR3 DNA sequence: TGTGCCAGTAGTATGAGCGTTACCGGGGAGCTGTTTTTT. Its translation: CASSMSVTGELFF.

This clone was detected only a few times. The sample carries other DNA sequences with the same CDR3. The gene calls are TRBV10-2 and TRBJ1-1; D call uncertain. The CDR3 runs 13 residues. The V and J ends lost 2 bases and 1 base respectively, with 5 bases between them. The germline CDR1 and CDR2 sequences are WSHSY and SAAADI. The CDR3 DNA reads as TGCGCCAGCAGTGAGGGCGGGAACACTGAAGCTTTCTTT. Translation: CASSEGGNTEAFF.

Ten or more counts support this clone. The chain couples TRBV9 to TRBJ2-3; 10 positions match TRBD1. V was clipped by 1 base and J by 4 bases; unmatched bases: 3. The CDR3 loop spans 15 amino acids. The germline V gene encodes CDR1 SGDLS and CDR2 YYNGEE. In DNA, the CDR3 is TGTGCCAGCAGCGTATCCGGGACAGGGGCAGATACGCAGTATTTT. The encoded protein is CASSVSGTGADTQYF. Full variable domain (outside the CDR3, taken from reference TRBV9 and TRBJ2-3): DSGVTQTPKHLITATGQRVTLRCSPRSGDLSVYWYQQSLDQGLQFLIQYYNGEERAKGNILERFSAQQFPDLHSELNLSSLELGDSALYFCASSVSGTGADTQYFGPGTRLTVL.

V is TRBV18 and J is TRBJ2-5; unclear D gene. CDR1 KGHSH and CDR2 LQKENI come from the germline V gene. V dropped 1 base and J dropped 3 bases, with 6 bases sitting between them. This CDR3 has 13 amino acids. CDR3 sequence: CASSPLGKETQYF. For the CDR3, the DNA is TGTGCCAGCTCACCACTTGGGAAAGAGACCCAGTACTTC.

The rearrangement joins TRBV9 to TRBJ1-3; possibly TRBD1 for D (5 bases). Trimming pared 4 bases from V and 3 bases from J, leaving 8 bases between. Germline CDR1 is SGDLS and CDR2 is YYNGEE. This CDR3 comprises 13 residues. CDR3 DNA: TGTGCCAGCAGCTCAGGGATTGGAAACACCATATATTTT. It codes for CASSSGIGNTIYF. Complete variable domain (other parts from reference TRBV9 and TRBJ1-3): DSGVTQTPKHLITATGQRVTLRCSPRSGDLSVYWYQQSLDQGLQFLIQYYNGEERAKGNILERFSAQQFPDLHSELNLSSLELGDSALYFCASSSGIGNTIYFGEGSWLTVV.

This clone has just a few counts. The chain has TRBV18 and TRBJ1-5, with D possibly matching TRBD1 (6 bases). Germline V lookup: CDR1 KGHSH, CDR2 LQKENI. V lost 5 bases and J lost 1, with 6 bases in between. The CDR3 sequence is 13 residues long. The chain's CDR3 is CASSGGSNQPQHF. The DNA for the CDR3 is TGTGCCAGCTCAGGGGGCAGCAATCAGCCCCAGCATTTT.

The V call is TRBV11-2, the J call TRBJ2-7; D perhaps matches TRBD2 (6 bases). The CDR3 has 12 amino acids. Trimming left V 6 bases short and J 6 bases short, with 12 bases between. CDR1 is SGHAT and CDR2 is FQNNGV in the germline V gene. The CDR3 here is CASREGVPEQYF. The DNA for the CDR3 is TGTGCCAGCAGGGAGGGAGTCCCCGAGCAGTACTTC.

This clone was observed once. V and J are TRBV9 and TRBJ2-7, with D possibly matching TRBD2 (7 bases). Germline V gene data show CDR1 as SGDLS and CDR2 as YYNGEE. The CDR3 length is 15 residues. Trimming removed 0 bases at V and 2 bases at J, with 12 bases between. CDR3 amino acids: CASSVGEGETYEQYF. The CDR3 DNA follows: TGTGCCAGCAGCGTAGGGGAGGGGGAAACCTACGAGCAGTACTTC.

The CDR3 region is CASSPWDTQYF. In nucleotides, the CDR3 is TGTGCCAGCTCACCCTGGGATACGCAGTATTTT. V and J are TRBV18 and TRBJ2-3; D remains unclear. Germline loops: CDR1 KGHSH, CDR2 LQKENI. With 3 bases removed from V and 6 bases from J, the gap between germline ends came to 4 bases. The CDR3 has 11 amino acids.

The chain combines TRBV7-8 with TRBJ2-7; D call uncertain. This CDR3 has 12 amino acids. Germline V gene data show CDR1 as SGHVS and CDR2 as FQNEAQ. V lost 7 bases to trimming and J lost 7 bases, with 14 bases between them. The DNA for the CDR3 is TGTGCCAGCACCTGGACGCTACGGGAGCAGTACTTC. Amino acid sequence: CASTWTLREQYF. Full variable domain (missing parts from reference TRBV7-8 and TRBJ2-7): GAGVSQSPRYKVAKRGQDVALRCDPISGHVSLFWYQQALGQGPEFLTYFQNEAQLDKSGLPSDRFFAERPEGSVSTLKIQRTQQEDSAVYLCASTWTLREQYFGPGTRLTVT.

V usage is TRBV9 and J usage is TRBJ1-2; tentative D call: TRBD1 (5 bases). Germline-derived CDR1 and CDR2 are SGDLS and YYNGEE. V dropped 0 bases and J dropped 4 bases, with 13 bases sitting between them. The CDR3 totals 15 residues. The chain's CDR3 is CASSVASQGPYGYTF. CDR3 nucleotide sequence: TGTGCCAGCAGCGTAGCATCCCAGGGCCCCTATGGCTACACCTTC.

CDR3 residues: CASSTRDSGTGELFF. CDR3 nucleotides: TGTGCCAGCAGCACCAGAGACTCGGGGACCGGGGAGCTGTTTTTT. V gene TRBV9 combines with J gene TRBJ2-2, with D tentatively TRBD2 (5 bases). This CDR3 region has 15 residues. Per germline, CDR1 SGDLS and CDR2 YYNGEE. V was shortened by 4 bases and J by 5 bases, with 15 bases between the two germline ends.

The chain uses TRBV11-3 and TRBJ2-7; possibly TRBD2 for D (6 bases). Trimming took 2 bases from V and 5 from J, leaving 19 bases between them. Germline CDR1 and CDR2: SGHNT and YENEEA. The CDR3 runs to 16 residues. CDR3 DNA sequence: TGTGCCAGCAGCTTATTTGGTACAGCGGGCACCGACGAGCAGTACTTC. This gives the protein CASSLFGTAGTDEQYF.